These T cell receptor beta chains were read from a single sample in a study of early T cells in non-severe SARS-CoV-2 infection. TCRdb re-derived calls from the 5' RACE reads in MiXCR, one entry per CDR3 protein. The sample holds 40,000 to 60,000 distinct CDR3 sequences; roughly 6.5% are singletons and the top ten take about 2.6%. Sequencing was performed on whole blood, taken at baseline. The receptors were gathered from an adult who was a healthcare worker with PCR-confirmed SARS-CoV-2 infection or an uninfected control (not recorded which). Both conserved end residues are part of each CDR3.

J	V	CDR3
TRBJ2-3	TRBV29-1	CSVELNNGLQYF
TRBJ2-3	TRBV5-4	CASSTSGGTDTQYF
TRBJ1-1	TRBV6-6	CASSPREGSEAFF
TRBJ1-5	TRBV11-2	CASSQGGALNQPQHF
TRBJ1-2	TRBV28	CASSFSTGVGYTF
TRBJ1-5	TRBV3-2	CASSQGRPLQGSNQPQHF
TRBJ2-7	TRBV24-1	CATSDSWTGDHEQYF
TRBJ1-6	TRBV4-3	CASSQALDSVTNSPLHF
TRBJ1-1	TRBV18	CASSPPPRGRGNTEAFF
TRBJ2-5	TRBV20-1	CSASWGSQETQYF
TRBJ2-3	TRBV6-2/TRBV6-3	CASSYSQDRVTEDTQYF
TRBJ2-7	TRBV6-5	CASSYRGYRGDEQYF
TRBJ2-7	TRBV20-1	CSALTGGGYEQYF
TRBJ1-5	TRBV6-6	CASSYLGQGNQPQHF
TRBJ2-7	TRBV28	CASSLGQIYEQYF
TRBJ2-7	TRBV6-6	CASARASRRGEQYF
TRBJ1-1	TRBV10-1	CASSEDTFSDTEAFF
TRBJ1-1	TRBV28	CASSSAGTGMNTEAFF
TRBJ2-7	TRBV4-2	CASSQQSGDRSYEQYF
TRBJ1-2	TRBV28	CASSYSGGGYYGYTF
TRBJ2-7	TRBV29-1	CSVDLGQRIEQYF
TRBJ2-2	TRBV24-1	CATSDTRGGWTGELFF
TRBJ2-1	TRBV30	CAWSRDLSSYNEQFF
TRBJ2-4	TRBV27	CASSFSGYGFGENIQYF
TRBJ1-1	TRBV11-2	CASSLGTAGMNTEAFF
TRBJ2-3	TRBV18	CASSPLQGKDTQYF
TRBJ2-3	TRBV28	CASSPSRGSTDTQYF